The clone carrying this T cell receptor (beta chain) was counted at least ten times. Its antigen is still unknown. The entry originates in a study of shared clonotypes between healthy human individuals. Findings and caveats of the study: Researchers sampled blood only, noting tissue repertoires likely differ.

Trimming cost V 4 bases and J 3 bases, with 5 bases left between them. The germline V gene encodes CDR1 SGHRS and CDR2 YFSETQ. The CDR3 sequence is 12 residues long. Every subset's genomic DNA went evenly onto several immunoSEQ plates. Profiling relied on immunoSEQ multiplex PCR, and the TCRdb table lists in-frame clones only, not all of them. The data show approximately 500,000 clones, about four fifths seen once. The genes are TRBV5-1 and TRBJ2-1; D not resolved. The clonotype was recovered from a woman in her 40s in good health. Some clones in this sample may be carry-over from other donors' samples. Sequenced input: PBMCs. DNA for the CDR3: TGCGCCAGCAGCCGGAACTACAATGAGCAGTTCTTC. Its translation is CASSRNYNEQFF.